This TCR beta chain came from a study of immune evolution from preneoplasia to lung adenocarcinoma. As for the study in general: HLA loss of heterozygosity: roughly 6.4% AIS, about 15% MIA, about 35% ADC, none AAH.

Note on this clone: Its matching antigen is unknown.

Findings and caveats of the study: Later-stage lesions appeared to have more T cells, more diversity, less clonality.

Repertoires were generated with immunoSEQ multiplex PCR, while TCRdb's copy carries only in-frame clones and drops some. The top ten hold about 1.7% of the sample, which has 10,000 to 13,000 clones, 82% seen once. Resections took place in Japan or China from 2014 to 2017. Histologic diagnosis was independently verified by two lung pathologists. The sequenced sample was FFPE minimally invasive lung adenocarcinoma tissue. The TCR comes from a person aged 65 to 85 with lung adenocarcinoma.

The DNA of the CDR3 is TGTGCCAGTAGCACCGGGACAGGGTGGTACGAGCAGTACTTC. It encodes CASSTGTGWYEQYF. J is TRBJ2-7 and V is TRBV19, with 9 bases identical to TRBD1. CDR3 size: 14 residues. Germline V lookup: CDR1 LNHDA, CDR2 SQIVND (reference sequence). Losses at the gene ends were 6 bases for V and 4 bases for J; bases not matched to a gene: 7.